The 27 T cell receptor beta chains given below trace back to one sample, sequenced in a study of glioma-infiltrating T cells. Amplification of TCR alpha and beta CDR3 regions from RNA used iRepertoire nested multiplex PCR. Via MiXCR, TCRdb re-called the multiplex PCR reads, giving one row per CDR3 protein. The data hold roughly 350,000 distinct CDR3 sequences, with 35% to 45% observed a single time. The sample was glioma tissue, nonneoplastic brain tissue, or PBMCs (not recorded which). These receptors all come from a human donor with low-grade glioma or glioblastoma, undergoing nonglioma brain surgery, or in good health (not recorded which).

With regard to this clonotype: This may stem from a read error, because a much larger clone lies one nucleotide away. The chain carries TRBV27 and TRBJ1-6; perhaps TRBD1 as D (6 bases). The germline CDR1 and CDR2 sequences are MNHEY and SMNVEV (reference sequence). The CDR3 length is 16 residues. V lost 0 bases, J lost 4 bases, and 10 bases lay in between. CDR3 coding DNA: TGTGCCAGCAGTTTATCTGAGGGGGGTTATAATTCACCCCTCCACTTT. Translated: CASSLSEGGYNSPLHF.

V gene TRBV6-5 combines with J gene TRBJ2-1; D not certain. Deletions cut 5 bases from V and 10 bases from J, with 15 bases between. This CDR3 spans 13 amino acids. Germline loops: CDR1 MNHEY, CDR2 SVGAGI. This CDR3 is CASSPGAPYEQFF. In DNA, the CDR3 is TGTGCCAGCAGTCCAGGAGCCCCCTACGAGCAGTTCTTC.

This clonotype was detected ten times or more. This chain uses TRBV20-1 with TRBJ1-6; D is unclear. Germline V gene lookup returns CDR1 DFQATT and CDR2 SNEGSKA (reference sequence). CDR3 length equals 14 residues. The V gene lost 3 bases and the J gene lost 9 bases, with 15 bases spanning the gap. The CDR3 DNA is TGCAGTGCTAGTCCGCCGGGTTTCGTTTCACCCCTCCACTTT. It specifies CSASPPGFVSPLHF.

This clonotype has a handful of counts. The chain has TRBV2 and TRBJ1-1, with D hard to call. The V gene lost 4 bases and the J gene lost 0 bases, with 15 bases spanning the gap. This CDR3 has 16 amino acids. Germline V gene lookup returns CDR1 SNHLY and CDR2 FYNNEI. CDR3 region: CASSVFGPAMNTEAFF. CDR3 DNA: TGTGCCAGCAGTGTCTTCGGACCCGCGATGAACACTGAAGCTTTCTTT.

The chain uses TRBV20-1 and TRBJ2-3; 8 nucleotides line up with TRBD2. The V gene end was trimmed by 7 bases and the J gene end by 2 bases; junction bases not matched to a gene: 8. Per germline, CDR1 DFQATT and CDR2 SNEGSKA (reference sequence). This CDR3 has 14 amino acids. CDR3 amino acids: CSENSGALTDTQYF. CDR3 bases: TGCAGTGAAAATAGCGGGGCGCTCACAGATACGCAGTATTTT.

The table lists this clonotype with a few counts. This chain links TRBV4-3 with TRBJ2-7; the D gene is possibly TRBD2 (5 bases). V was trimmed by 3 bases and J by 1 base, leaving 13 bases between them. The CDR3 has 15 amino acids. Germline lookup yields CDR1 LGHNA and CDR2 YSLEER. The CDR3 is CASSQEARVSYEQYF. Written as DNA, the CDR3 is TGCGCCAGCAGCCAGGAGGCCCGGGTGTCCTACGAGCAGTACTTC.

With regard to this clonotype: A single base separates this from a much larger clone, so it may be a read error. The CDR3 sequence is CASLPVTSHLYGYTF. The CDR3, as DNA: TGTGCCAGTCTCCCGGTGACATCTCACCTCTATGGCTACACCTTC. This chain connects TRBV6-2 or TRBV6-3 to TRBJ1-2; D is undetermined. The CDR3 loop spans 15 amino acids. Germline lookup yields CDR1 MNHEY and CDR2 SVGEGT. The V end was cut by 9 bases, the J end by 4 bases, with 21 bases between.

V and J are TRBV7-9 and TRBJ2-7; D assignment may be TRBD1 or TRBD2 (5 bases each). The germline V and J ends were trimmed by 5 bases and 2 bases, with 13 bases remaining between them. The CDR3 totals 14 residues. The germline V gene encodes CDR1 SEHNR and CDR2 FQNEAQ (reference sequence). CDR3 region: CASSQSGTPYEQYF. CDR3 nucleotides: TGTGCCAGCAGCCAATCGGGGACCCCCTACGAGCAGTACTTC.

This clonotype has ten or more counts. V usage is TRBV20-1 and J usage is TRBJ2-7; 10 bases align to TRBD2. V lost 5 bases to trimming and J lost 0 bases; unmatched junction nucleotides: 7. Germline lookup yields CDR1 DFQATT and CDR2 SNEGSKA (reference sequence). This CDR3 contains 15 residues. The CDR3 bases are TGCAGTGCTCCTAGCGGGAGAGAAGGCTCCTACGAGCAGTACTTC. Protein sequence: CSAPSGREGSYEQYF.

About this clonotype: A read error may be the cause here, since a much bigger clone is one base away. The chain combines TRBV6-6 with TRBJ1-5; TRBD1 aligns across 8 bases. The CDR3 consists of 16 residues. The ends lost 9 bases at V and 3 bases at J; junction bases unmatched: 13. Germline loops: CDR1 MNHNY, CDR2 SVGAGI (reference sequence). CDR3 protein: CARSPVRTGFNQPQHF. The DNA for the CDR3 is TGTGCCAGAAGTCCCGTACGGACAGGGTTCAATCAGCCCCAGCATTTT.

The table lists this clonotype with many counts. The chain employs TRBV2 and TRBJ1-2, with a possible D match to TRBD1 (5 bases). The CDR3 is made up of 13 amino acids. CDR1 is SNHLY, CDR2 FYNNEI, per germline. V lost 4 bases and J lost 3, with 9 bases in between. The CDR3 nucleotides read TGTGCCAGCAGTGTCGAGACAGACTATGGCTACACCTTC. This gives the protein CASSVETDYGYTF.

This clonotype has only one observation. This may stem from a read error, because a much larger clone lies one nucleotide away. This rearrangement joins TRBV28 to TRBJ2-7, with TRBD2 identical over 9 bases. Per germline, CDR1 MDHEN and CDR2 SYDVKM. The CDR3 has 15 residues. CDR3 nucleotide sequence: TGTGCCAGCGGTTTCGGGACTAGCACAACCTACGAGCAGTACTTC. It is translated as CASGFGTSTTYEQYF. Drawing the rest from reference TRBV28 and TRBJ2-7, the complete variable domain is DVKVTQSSRYLVKRTGEKVFLECVQDMDHENMFWYRQDPGLGLRLIYFSYDVKMKEKGDIPEGYSVSREKKERFSLILESASTNQTSMYLCASGFGTSTTYEQYFGPGTRLTVT.

On this clonotype: A read error may be the cause here, since a much bigger clone is one base away. The chain has TRBV6-6 and TRBJ2-3; 10 bases match TRBD1. Germline CDR1 and CDR2: MNHNY and SVGAGI (reference sequence). The CDR3 runs 16 residues. CDR3 bases: TGTGCCGGCAGTGCCCCGGGACAGGGGTGGACAGATACGCAGTATTTT. It translates to CAGSAPGQGWTDTQYF.

Turning to this clonotype: A read error may explain this, as a much larger clone is one base away. V and J are TRBV4-1 and TRBJ2-3; 11 nucleotides line up with TRBD2. J was trimmed by 7 bases and V by 7 bases; bases with no gene match: 10. The CDR3 runs to 15 residues. Germline CDR1 MGHRA, CDR2 YSYEKL. CDR3 loop: CASTPGTSGANTQYF. The CDR3 DNA reads as TGCGCCAGCACTCCGGGGACTAGCGGTGCGAATACGCAGTATTTT.

The J gene is TRBJ1-5, the V gene TRBV19, with D uncertain. The V end lost 7 bases, the J end lost 2 bases, and 6 bases lay between the germline ends. Germline V gene lookup returns CDR1 LNHDA and CDR2 SQIVND (reference sequence). The CDR3 spans 12 residues. Written as DNA, the CDR3 is TGTGCCAGTATGATTCGCAATCAGCCCCAGCATTTT. The encoded protein is CASMIRNQPQHF.

This clonotype was observed many times. The V gene is TRBV6-2 or TRBV6-3, the J gene TRBJ1-5; D unresolved. Trimming shortened V by 10 bases and J by 2 bases, and 12 bases separated the two germline ends. The CDR3 loop spans 13 amino acids. Germline CDR1 MNHEY, CDR2 SVGEGT. The CDR3 DNA sequence: TGTGCCACCTTAATTGGGGGCAATCAGCCCCAGCATTTT. It yields the protein CATLIGGNQPQHF.

Turning to this clonotype: With a much larger clone just one base away, this may be a read error. V is TRBV6-2 or TRBV6-3 and J is TRBJ2-4, with 13 positions matching TRBD2. Germline-derived CDR1 and CDR2 are MNHEY and SVGEGT. J was trimmed by 3 bases and V by 2 bases; bases with no gene match: 10. The CDR3 is 19 residues long. The CDR3, as DNA: TGTGCCAGCAGTTACGGACTAGCGGGAGTTTGGGGGGACAAAAACATTCAGTACTTC. Encoded protein: CASSYGLAGVWGDKNIQYF.

This clonotype has just a few counts. This chain uses TRBV20-1 with TRBJ1-1; 7 bases map to TRBD1. CDR3 size: 13 residues. V lost 2 bases to trimming and J lost 11 bases; unmatched junction nucleotides: 11. The V gene's germline CDR1 is DFQATT and CDR2 SNEGSKA (reference sequence). As DNA, the CDR3 is TGCAGTGCTAGATCAGGGGACAGACGGCCGGCTTTCTTT. As protein: CSARSGDRRPAFF.

This clonotype was found many times. The chain recombines TRBV6-1 with TRBJ2-3; 10 nucleotides line up with TRBD1. CDR3 length equals 14 residues. Trimming took 6 bases from V and 4 from J; bases not matched to a gene: 4. CDR1 MNHNS and CDR2 SASEGT come from the germline V gene. The CDR3 region has the DNA TGTGCCAGCAGCCGGGACAGGGGATCAGATACGCAGTATTTT. This translates into CASSRDRGSDTQYF.

In its sample, this clonotype was seen a few times. This chain connects TRBV20-1 to TRBJ2-1; 12 nucleotides line up with TRBD2. The CDR3 runs to 14 residues. J was trimmed by 4 bases and V by 4 bases; bases with no gene match: 2. Germline V lookup: CDR1 DFQATT, CDR2 SNEGSKA (reference sequence). The CDR3 DNA is TGCAGTGCTAAGACTAGCGGGGGATACAATGAGCAGTTCTTC. Its protein is CSAKTSGGYNEQFF.

Comments on this clonotype: One end of the junction does not line up with germline, which may come from a read error. V usage is TRBV7-2 and J usage is TRBJ2-7; weak D call: TRBD2 (6 bases). The length of the CDR3 is 13 residues. Germline assignment: CDR1 SGHTA and CDR2 FQGNSA. The CDR3, as DNA: TGTGCCAGCTCCGACGGGGCACCGGGGGAGCAGCACTTC. Translating it yields CASSDGAPGEQHF.

This clonotype has just a few counts. This chain uses TRBV4-3 with TRBJ1-2; 8 nucleotides line up with TRBD1. The CDR3 covers 15 residues. Germline V gene lookup returns CDR1 LGHNA and CDR2 YSLEER. J gave up 5 bases and V 0 bases, and 5 bases lay outside the gene matches. The CDR3, as DNA: TGCGCCAGCAGCCAAGAATTCGGACAGGGTTATGGCTACACCTTC. It specifies CASSQEFGQGYGYTF.

For this clonotype: A read error may explain this, as a much larger clone is one base away. J is TRBJ1-6 and V is TRBV4-3; D is undetermined. The germline gives CDR1 LGHNA, CDR2 YSLEER. This CDR3 spans 14 amino acids. The CDR3 DNA reads TGCGCCAGCAGCCAAGACGGGCATAATTCACACCTCCACTTT. It specifies CASSQDGHNSHLHF.

The chain carries TRBV24-1 and TRBJ2-1, with unresolved D. Germline assignment: CDR1 KGHDR and CDR2 SFDVKD. The CDR3 loop spans 13 amino acids. V lost 3 bases, J lost 10 bases, and 12 bases lay in between. This CDR3 reads CATSDGPVREQFF. Here the CDR3 DNA reads TGTGCCACCAGTGATGGCCCCGTGCGCGAGCAGTTCTTC.

About this clonotype: This may come from a read error, since a much larger clone is one base off. CDR3 sequence (DNA): TGTGCCAGCAGTACCCGGGATCGGGGCTCAGCGACTAAACTACATTACAATGAGCAGTCCTTC. This encodes CASSTRDRGSATKLHYNEQSF. J is TRBJ2-1 and V is TRBV27; possibly TRBD1 or TRBD2 for D (5 bases each). From germline, CDR1 is MNHEY and CDR2 SMNVEV (reference sequence). The CDR3 consists of 21 residues.

This clonotype occurred many times. The V call is TRBV4-1, the J call TRBJ2-1; 7 bases line up with TRBD2. Trimming at V came to 4 bases and at J to 4 bases, leaving 7 bases not matched to a gene. In germline, CDR1 is MGHRA, CDR2 YSYEKL. CDR3 length: 15 residues. The CDR3 sequence: CASSPRSSGYNEQFF. The CDR3 bases are TGCGCCAGCAGCCCGAGGTCTAGCGGTTACAATGAGCAGTTCTTC.

This clonotype has a handful of counts. This chain joins TRBV5-1 and TRBJ2-5, with 7 positions matching TRBD1. The CDR3 length is 13 residues. The V segment lost 4 bases and the J segment 5 bases; nucleotides outside the gene matches: 5. Germline loops: CDR1 SGHRS, CDR2 YFSETQ. The CDR3 DNA follows: TGCGCCAGCAGCGTTGACAGGGCGGAGACCCAGTACTTC. It encodes CASSVDRAETQYF.